One and the same sample provided the 13 T cell receptor beta chains below, sequenced in a study of blood T cell repertoires in COVID-19. TCRdb keeps only in-frame clones here, not all; method: immunoSEQ multiplex PCR. The repertoire consists of about 320,000 clones, with roughly nine tenths occurring once and the leading ten covering around 3.9%. Material: PBMCs or T cells enriched from blood (not recorded which). The origin of the receptors is a woman younger than 45 who had been exposed to COVID-19.

CDR3 DNA sequence: TGTGCCAGCTCCCTCTCCGGGGAGGATGAGCAGTTCTTC. It yields the protein CASSLSGEDEQFF. The J gene is TRBJ2-1, the V gene TRBV18, with a possible D match to TRBD2 (6 bases). CDR1 is KGHSH, CDR2 LQKENI, per germline. The V and J ends lost 6 bases and 8 bases respectively, with 14 bases between them. This CDR3 contains 13 residues. Filled out from reference TRBV18 and TRBJ2-1, the complete variable domain reads NAGVMQNPRHLVRRRGQEARLRCSPMKGHSHVYWYRQLPEEGLKFMVYLQKENIIDESGMPKERFSAEFPKEGPSILRIQQVVRGDSAAYFCASSLSGEDEQFFGPGTRLTVL.

This sequence joins TRBV18 and TRBJ1-1; possibly TRBD1 for D (5 bases). The CDR3 sequence is 17 residues long. The V gene's germline CDR1 is KGHSH and CDR2 LQKENI. V lost 2 bases and J lost 0, with 16 bases in between. The CDR3 loop is CASSPRGFGPMNTEAFF. CDR3 in DNA: TGTGCCAGCTCACCAAGGGGTTTTGGGCCTATGAACACTGAAGCTTTCTTT.

The V call is TRBV27, the J call TRBJ1-1; D ambiguous. Germline-derived CDR1 and CDR2 are MNHEY and SMNVEV (reference sequence). V shed 2 bases and J shed 0 bases, with 10 bases lying between them. The CDR3 is 15 residues long. The CDR3 DNA sequence: TGTGCCAGCAGTTTAAGCACCCTCATGAACACTGAAGCTTTCTTT. It specifies CASSLSTLMNTEAFF.

The chain carries TRBV18 and TRBJ1-2, with TRBD1 matching 8 bases. This CDR3 has 13 amino acids. Trimming at V came to 3 bases and at J to 4 bases, leaving 1 base not matched to a gene. The V gene's germline CDR1 is KGHSH and CDR2 LQKENI. Here the CDR3 DNA reads TGTGCCAGCTCACCTACAGGGGGCTATGGCTACACCTTC. Amino acid sequence: CASSPTGGYGYTF.

This clone showed up just once. At one end, the junction sequence differs from germline, possibly due to a read error. J is TRBJ2-1 and V is TRBV18; 13 positions agree with TRBD2. The germline CDR1 and CDR2 sequences are KGHSH and LQKENI. The CDR3 runs 17 residues. CDR3 loop: CASSPPGLAGARNEQFF. For the CDR3, the DNA is TGTGCCAGCTCCCCACCAGGACTAGCGGGGGCCCGGAATGAGCAGTTCTTC.

V usage is TRBV5-1 and J usage is TRBJ2-1; D perhaps matches TRBD2 (7 bases). Germline-derived CDR1 and CDR2 are SGHRS and YFSETQ. V lost 5 bases to trimming and J lost 9 bases, with 15 bases between them. The CDR3 runs 13 residues. The CDR3 sequence is CASSKTRGAEQFF. The CDR3 DNA reads TGCGCCAGCAGTAAGACCCGGGGGGCTGAGCAGTTCTTC.

The chain has TRBV7-6 and TRBJ1-5, with TRBD1 matching 9 bases. Germline V gene lookup returns CDR1 SGHVS and CDR2 FNYEAQ. The CDR3 runs 15 residues. Trimming removed 6 bases from V and 6 bases from J; junction bases left unmatched: 9. The CDR3 sequence: CASSSGTGQGQPQHF. The CDR3 region has the DNA TGTGCCAGCAGTTCCGGGACAGGGCAGGGTCAGCCCCAGCATTTT.

This sequence joins TRBV7-9 and TRBJ1-2; the D is unclear. V lost 4 bases and J lost 7, with 19 bases in between. This CDR3 is 15 amino acids long. CDR1 and CDR2 from the germline V gene are SEHNR and FQNEAQ (reference sequence). The CDR3: CASSSPSERKSGYTF. As DNA, the CDR3 is TGTGCCAGCAGCTCCCCTTCTGAGAGGAAAAGTGGCTACACCTTC.

The gene calls are TRBV29-1 and TRBJ1-2; D gene unclear. This CDR3 has 13 amino acids. The V gene lost 6 bases and the J gene lost 3 bases, with 14 bases spanning the gap. Germline V CDR1 and CDR2: SQVTM, ANQGSEA. This CDR3 reads CSVDLRRDYGYTF. CDR3 bases: TGCAGCGTGGACTTACGAAGGGACTATGGCTACACCTTC.

The chain employs TRBV6-1 and TRBJ2-3; D may be TRBD1 (6 bases). The germline V gene encodes CDR1 MNHNS and CDR2 SASEGT. Deletions cut 3 bases from V and 2 bases from J, with 9 bases between. The CDR3 has 14 residues. Here the CDR3 DNA reads TGTGCCAGCAGTGACCGGGACATCACAGATACGCAGTATTTT. Translation gives CASSDRDITDTQYF.

The chain is built from TRBV6-5 and TRBJ2-7; D ambiguous. Germline values: CDR1 MNHEY, CDR2 SVGAGI. The CDR3 extends over 11 amino acids. CDR3 coding DNA: TGTGCTGCCCGCAGCTCCTACGAGCAGTACTTC. It translates to CAARSSYEQYF.

V gene TRBV6-5 combines with J gene TRBJ1-6; D is uncertain. This CDR3 contains 14 residues. V lost 2 bases to trimming and J lost 7 bases, with 9 bases between them. Germline-derived CDR1 and CDR2 are MNHEY and SVGAGI. Here the CDR3 reads CASSYEEGNSPLHF. The CDR3, as DNA: TGTGCCAGCAGTTACGAGGAGGGAAATTCACCCCTCCACTTT.

CDR3 nucleotides: TGTGCCAGCAGCGTAGGTAAGGGGACTGGGGCCAACGTCCTGACTTTC. Translated: CASSVGKGTGANVLTF. This chain joins TRBV9 and TRBJ2-6; the D gene is possibly TRBD1 (5 bases). The CDR3 covers 16 residues. The germline V gene has CDR1 SGDLS and CDR2 YYNGEE. Trimming cost V 0 bases and J 2 bases, with 9 bases left between them.